A selection of T cell receptor beta chains follows, all from one sample in a study of T cells after yellow fever vaccination. Via MiXCR, TCRdb re-called the 5' RACE reads, giving one row per CDR3 protein. Of about 160,000 distinct CDR3 sequences detected, more than 5.5% appear once; the ten largest clones hold 2.5% to 3%. The starting material was CD4+ T cells sorted from PBMCs, obtained 5 days after the first yellow fever vaccination. These receptors were collected from a man younger than 35 who received the YFV17D yellow fever vaccine. CDR3s include the opening cysteine and the closing phenylalanine or tryptophan. A D gene is named only where the DNA matches it firmly. Clone size appears in some rows only: once, few, many, or a class for an expanded clone.

-	many	TRBJ1-1	TRBV20-1	13	TGCAGTGCTAGTAGCGATGGTGACACTGAAGCTTTCTTT	CSASSDGDTEAFF
-	many	TRBJ1-1	TRBV29-1	13	TGCAGCGTTGAAGCTGGGTTGAACACTGAAGCTTTCTTT	CSVEAGLNTEAFF
TRBD2	many	TRBJ2-7	TRBV13	16	TGTGCCAGCAGCTTAGGCCGGGAGGAATATAGAGACGAGCAGTACTTC	CASSLGREEYRDEQYF
TRBD2	-	TRBJ2-2	TRBV11-2	18	TGTGCCAGCAGCCCCACCGGGACTAGCGGGGGGGCCTACGAGGAGCTGTTTTTT	CASSPTGTSGGAYEELFF
-	few	TRBJ1-1	TRBV6-1	14	TGTGCCAGCACCGAAGGGACGCCTGACACTGAAGCTTTCTTT	CASTEGTPDTEAFF
TRBD1	-	TRBJ1-1	TRBV9	13	TGTGCCAGCAGCCCGGGAGGGGGCCCTGAAGCTTTCTTT	CASSPGGGPEAFF
-	many	TRBJ2-7	TRBV3-1	16	TGTGCCAGCAGCAAAAGGCGCCCAGGGCAATCCTACGAGCAGTACTTC	CASSKRRPGQSYEQYF
-	many	TRBJ2-5	TRBV4-1	17	TGCGCCAGCAGCCCCGGGTGGGGCGGGTCGGTTCAAGAGACCCAGTACTTC	CASSPGWGGSVQETQYF
TRBD1	few	TRBJ2-1	TRBV30	13	TGTGCCGAAGACAGGGGGAACTACAATGAGCAGTTCTTC	CAEDRGNYNEQFF
-	few	TRBJ2-7	TRBV2	15	TGTGCCAGCAGTGAAATTGTAGGAACAACCTACGAGCAGTACTTC	CASSEIVGTTYEQYF
-	few	TRBJ1-6	TRBV4-3	18	TGCGCCAGCAGCCGGGCTGGGCCCGGTAGCTCCTATAATTCACCCCTCCACTTT	CASSRAGPGSSYNSPLHF
-	few	TRBJ2-1	TRBV5-1	13	TGCGCCAGCAGCTCTGGCGCGGGTAATGAGCAGTTCTTC	CASSSGAGNEQFF
-	many	TRBJ1-1	TRBV5-6	13	TGTGCCAGCAGCCGAGCCCCACTGGCCGGAGCTTTCTTT	CASSRAPLAGAFF
TRBD1	-	TRBJ1-3	TRBV6-5	15	TGTGCCAGCAGTTGGGGGACAGGGGTGGGAAACACCATATATTTT	CASSWGTGVGNTIYF
-	many	TRBJ2-5	TRBV12-3/TRBV12-4	13	TGTGCCAGCAGGCAAGACATTGGAGAGACCCAGTACTTC	CASRQDIGETQYF
-	few	TRBJ1-4	TRBV3-1	14	TGTGCCAGCAGCCGACAATCCTCCAAAGAAAAACTGTTTTTT	CASSRQSSKEKLFF
-	-	TRBJ2-2	TRBV12-3/TRBV12-4	14	TGTGCCAGCAGTTTATTAAGGGGCACCGGGGAGCTGTTTTTT	CASSLLRGTGELFF
-	few	TRBJ2-7	TRBV5-4	12	TGTGCCAGCAGCTTGGTCGCCGGACAGCCCTCCTTC	CASSLVAGQPSF
-	-	TRBJ1-4	TRBV15	15	TGTGCCACCAGCAGAGATCCCAGATATAATGAAAAACTGTTTTTT	CATSRDPRYNEKLFF
TRBD1	many	TRBJ2-1	TRBV6-4	14	TGTGCCAGCAGTCTGGACAGGGGGTCAAATGAGCAGTTCTTC	CASSLDRGSNEQFF
TRBD2	few	TRBJ2-7	TRBV5-4	15	TGTGCCAGCAGGCGCGGGCGGGGGGGCTCCTACGAGCAGTACTTC	CASRRGRGGSYEQYF
-	many	TRBJ2-1	TRBV20-1	14	TGCAGTGCTAGAGTGTGGGGCCCCTACAATGAGCAGTTCTTC	CSARVWGPYNEQFF
TRBD2	many	TRBJ2-3	TRBV7-6	14	TGTGCCACCAGAGCGGGGGGGGGCACAGATACGCAGTATTTT	CATRAGGGTDTQYF
-	many	TRBJ2-7	TRBV6-2/TRBV6-3	14	TGTGCCAGCAGTTACCGGAGTGGTTTGTACGAGCAGTACTTC	CASSYRSGLYEQYF
TRBD1	many	TRBJ2-5	TRBV5-4	14	TGTGCCAGCAGCAGACAGGGGTCGGTGGAGACCCAGTACTTC	CASSRQGSVETQYF
TRBD2	-	TRBJ2-7	TRBV20-1	16	TGCAGTGCTAGAGAAAGGACTAGCGGGAAGCCCTACGAGCAGTACTTC	CSARERTSGKPYEQYF
-	many	TRBJ2-7	TRBV19	12	TGTGCCAGTAGTAATAGAGATTACGAGCAGTACTTC	CASSNRDYEQYF
-	-	TRBJ2-5	TRBV5-4	17	TGTGCCAGCAGCTTGGCCAGGGGAGGATTCGGTGTGGAGACCCAGTACTTC	CASSLARGGFGVETQYF
-	many	TRBJ2-5	TRBV20-1	15	TGCAGTGCCAGCAACTTGGGGGGCCCCCAAGAGACCCAGTACTTC	CSASNLGGPQETQYF